This is a list of T cell receptor beta chains from one sample in a study of neurological immune-mediated disorders. TCRdb fed the 5' RACE reads into MiXCR, producing one record per CDR3 protein. The data show tens of thousands of distinct CDR3 sequences, 9.5% to 13% seen once. Sequenced sample: CD4+ T cells from blood. These receptors were collected from a woman aged 25 to 45 with HTLV-1-associated myelopathy (HAM/TSP). Both conserved end residues are part of each CDR3. D genes are given only for firm matches. Not every row has a clone size; where given, it reads once, few, many or a size class.

j_call d_call clone_size v_call cdr3_nt cdr3_aa
TRBJ2-1 TRBD2 many TRBV11-3 TGTGCCAGCAGCTTGAGTAGCGGGGGGGTTGAGCAGTTCTTC CASSLSSGGVEQFF
TRBJ1-6 . many TRBV20-1 TGCAGTGCTAGACTTTTACAGGGTTTTAGTAATTCACCCCTCCACTTT CSARLLQGFSNSPLHF
TRBJ2-3 . many TRBV27 TGTGCCAGCAGTTTATATCCGGGGGCTCCTCGTACAGATACGCAGTATTTT CASSLYPGAPRTDTQYF
TRBJ1-2 TRBD1 many TRBV29-1 TGCAGCGTTGCGGACAGGAACTATGGCTACACCTTC CSVADRNYGYTF
TRBJ2-7 . few TRBV11-2 TGTGCCAGCAGCTCGCGTTTGGAGAACCCCGAGCAGTACTTC CASSSRLENPEQYF
TRBJ1-1 . medium-sized TRBV5-6 TGTGCCAGCAGCCCCCCTGGGGGACTACTTTCAGGCACTGAAGCTTTCTTT CASSPPGGLLSGTEAFF
TRBJ2-7 . many TRBV7-9 TGTGCCAGCAGCTTAGTTGCTGCCGAGCAGTACTTC CASSLVAAEQYF
TRBJ2-7 TRBD1 many TRBV6-1 TGTGCCAGCAGACTAACCAGGGACAGCTCCTACGAGCAGTACTTC CASRLTRDSSYEQYF
TRBJ2-4 TRBD1 many TRBV6-1 TGTGCCAGCAGTCCCACTCGTCGACCGGGACAGGGTTTACGTTTTTTCAAAAACATTCAGTACTTC CASSPTRRPGQGLRFFKNIQYF
TRBJ1-6 . . TRBV20-1 TGCAGTGCTTCCCAGGAGGGCCGGGGGCAAATTTCACCCATCCACTTT CSASQEGRGQISPIHF
TRBJ2-7 . many TRBV7-3 TGTGCCAGCAGCTTAAGGCAGGGATCCTACGAGCAGTACTTC CASSLRQGSYEQYF
TRBJ2-2 TRBD1 many TRBV20-1 TGCAGTGCTAGAGAGGACAGGGCGGGGAACACCGGGGAGCTGTTTTTT CSAREDRAGNTGELFF
TRBJ2-7 . many TRBV7-9 TGTGCCAGCAGCAGGGATTCGGAGCAGTACTTC CASSRDSEQYF
TRBJ2-7 . medium-sized TRBV29-1 TGCAGCGTTGAAGTGCGACGGGGTTGGTCCTACGAGCAGTACTTC CSVEVRRGWSYEQYF
TRBJ2-7 . many TRBV5-1 TGCGCCAGCAGCCAGGCCGGGACGCGCGTCTCCTACGAGCAGTACTTC CASSQAGTRVSYEQYF
TRBJ1-1 . . TRBV18 TGTGCCAGCTCACCAAACAGGTGGAACACTGAAGCTTTCTTT CASSPNRWNTEAFF
TRBJ2-2 . many TRBV12-3/TRBV12-4 TGTGCCAGCAGCCGCTGGCAGGGGTCCGGGGAGCTGTTTTTT CASSRWQGSGELFF
TRBJ2-3 TRBD2 many TRBV20-1 TGCAGTGCTAGACCTAGGGGACTAGCGGGAACAGATACGCAGTATTTT CSARPRGLAGTDTQYF
TRBJ2-1 TRBD2 many TRBV18 TGTGCCAGCTCACTAGGACTAGCGGGGGCCTCCACAGAGCAGTTCTTC CASSLGLAGASTEQFF
TRBJ1-1 . medium-sized TRBV12-3/TRBV12-4 TGTGCCAGCAGTTTGTCCGGCAGCTTAGTGAACACTGAAGCTTTCTTT CASSLSGSLVNTEAFF
TRBJ2-1 TRBD1 many TRBV7-8 TGTGCCAGCAGCCAGGGACAGAGGAGCTCCTACAATGAGCAGTTCTTC CASSQGQRSSYNEQFF
TRBJ2-1 . many TRBV5-1 TGCGCCAGCAGCCTCGGGGGGCAGTCCTACAATGAGCAGTTCTTC CASSLGGQSYNEQFF
TRBJ1-4 . many TRBV14 TGTGCCAGCAGCCAAGGTCCCCGTCTGTTTTTT CASSQGPRLFF
TRBJ1-1 TRBD1 many TRBV20-1 TGCAGTGCGGGAACAGGGGGCCTCGGCACGGAAGCTTTCTTT CSAGTGGLGTEAFF
TRBJ2-3 . many TRBV11-2 TGTGCCAGCAGCTTATTGGAGGGGTATACGCAGTATTTT CASSLLEGYTQYF
TRBJ2-1 . many TRBV27 TGTGCCAGCGGATATGAAGTGAACAACTGGTACAATGAGCAGTTCTTC CASGYEVNNWYNEQFF
TRBJ2-3 . many TRBV10-3 TGTGCCATCAGTCCTAGCCGGTATACGCAGTATTTT CAISPSRYTQYF
TRBJ1-6 . many TRBV20-1 TGCAGTGCTAGCATAGGGGCCGGGAATTCACCCCTCCACTTT CSASIGAGNSPLHF
TRBJ2-1 . many TRBV5-1 TGCGCCAGCAGCTTGGGCACGGGGGAGCAGTTCTTC CASSLGTGEQFF
TRBJ2-3 . many TRBV19 TGTGCCAGTAGTATAGTGATTTCAGATACGCAGTATTTT CASSIVISDTQYF